The clone carrying this T cell receptor beta chain was found once. The antigen remains unidentified. This sample stems from a study of OX40 agonist ivuxolimab in advanced cancers. Produced via immunoSEQ multiplex PCR; TCRdb's table is partial and in-frame only. The sample consists of approximately 49,000 clones, 83% of them appearing once. General study findings and limits: Those patients achieving a partial response at 0.1-3.0 mg/kg showed among the lowest clonal expansion.

Blood got drawn at baseline, again on cycle 4 day 1, and then on cycle 7 day 1. The CDR3 has 13 residues. Per germline, CDR1 MNHNS and CDR2 SASEGT. The germline V and J ends were trimmed by 6 bases and 6 bases, with 11 bases remaining between them. The sequence was obtained from an adult with an advanced solid tumor such as melanoma, head and neck, liver or kidney cancer. The J gene is TRBJ1-4, the V gene TRBV6-1, with no clear D. Sequenced here: CD4+ or CD8+ T cells sorted from blood, sampled in a trial of the OX40 agonist ivuxolimab. DNA for the CDR3: TGTGCCAGCAGCCCCATGCTGGATGAAAAACTGTTTTTT. It yields the protein CASSPMLDEKLFF.